Below, 31 T cell receptor beta chains from the same sample are listed, as sequenced in a study of blood T cell repertoires in COVID-19. Method: immunoSEQ multiplex PCR; TCRdb's copy keeps in-frame clones and lacks some. The profile shows around 220,000 clones, 84% of them singletons. The material sequenced was peripheral blood. All receptors derive from a woman aged 80 or over with COVID-19, enrolled during active disease.

The chain recombines TRBV10-3 with TRBJ1-5; 12 positions agree with TRBD1. Trimming cost V 9 bases and J 3 bases; bases outside gene matches: 15. The CDR3 has 18 amino acids. Germline lookup yields CDR1 ENHRY and CDR2 SYGVKD. CDR3 amino acids: CAISDWDRGRLNNQPQHF. CDR3 DNA sequence: TGTGCCATAAGCGATTGGGACAGGGGGCGCCTCAACAATCAGCCCCAGCATTTT.

V and J are TRBV18 and TRBJ1-5, with 9 positions matching TRBD1. The V gene's germline CDR1 is KGHSH and CDR2 LQKENI. The CDR3 runs to 15 residues. V shed 6 bases, J shed 5 bases, and the junction held 8 bases outside the gene matches. The CDR3 spells CASSQQGAGYQPQHF. CDR3 DNA sequence: TGTGCCAGCTCGCAACAGGGGGCGGGATATCAGCCCCAGCATTTT.

The chain joins TRBV3-1 (or the pseudogene TRBV3-2) to TRBJ1-6, with 7 positions matching TRBD1. There are 14 residues in the CDR3. The germline CDR1 and CDR2 sequences are LGHDT and YNNKEL (reference sequence). The V segment lost 9 bases and the J segment 9 bases; nucleotides outside the gene matches: 11. The CDR3 coding sequence is TGTGCCAGTACTCAGACAGGGCGGGGTTCACCCCTCCACTTT. The encoded protein is CASTQTGRGSPLHF.

The chain uses TRBV3-1 (or the pseudogene TRBV3-2) and TRBJ1-5; weak D call: TRBD1 (5 bases). This CDR3 has 14 amino acids. Germline CDR1 and CDR2: LGHDT and YNNKEL (reference sequence). V was cut by 1 base and J by 2 bases, with 6 bases left in between. The CDR3 loop is CASSQAGGNQPQHF. The CDR3 bases are TGTGCCAGCAGCCAAGCGGGGGGCAATCAGCCCCAGCATTTT.

The gene calls are TRBV9 and TRBJ2-2; the match to TRBD1 covers 7 bases. The ends lost 6 bases at V and 2 bases at J; junction bases unmatched: 10. The germline gives CDR1 SGDLS, CDR2 YYNGEE. The CDR3 spans 16 residues. CDR3 residues: CASTSQTGSNTGELFF. In DNA, the CDR3 is TGTGCCAGCACCTCCCAGACAGGGAGTAACACCGGGGAGCTGTTTTTT.

The gene calls are TRBV6-6 and TRBJ2-2; D ambiguous. Germline lookup yields CDR1 MNHNY and CDR2 SVGAGI (reference sequence). V lost 4 bases to trimming and J lost 0 bases, with 9 bases between them. The CDR3 has 15 amino acids. CDR3 sequence: CASSFHIANTGELFF. The DNA of the CDR3 is TGTGCCAGCAGTTTTCACATCGCGAACACCGGGGAGCTGTTTTTT.

The J gene is TRBJ1-2, the V gene TRBV6-1; D ambiguous. Germline lookup yields CDR1 MNHNS and CDR2 SASEGT. The CDR3 covers 12 residues. V was trimmed by 1 base and J by 8 bases, leaving 8 bases between them. For the CDR3, the DNA is TGTGCCAGCAGTGAAGTTTCGGGGGGCTACACCTTC. Translating it yields CASSEVSGGYTF.

This chain uses TRBV6-1 with TRBJ1-5, with TRBD1 as a possible D gene (6 bases). Germline CDR1 and CDR2: MNHNS and SASEGT. V was trimmed by 3 bases and J by 5 bases, leaving 20 bases between them. The CDR3 has 17 residues. The chain's CDR3 is CASSDRGSVSRYQPQHF. In DNA, the CDR3 is TGTGCCAGCAGTGACAGGGGTTCTGTAAGTAGGTATCAGCCCCAGCATTTT.

The rearrangement joins TRBV2 to TRBJ1-6, with D possibly TRBD1 on 5 matching bases. Trimming left V 11 bases short and J 7 bases short, with 18 bases between. Germline V gene lookup returns CDR1 SNHLY and CDR2 FYNNEI. CDR3 length: 14 amino acids. In DNA form, the CDR3 reads TGTGCCGGGGCGTTTGATTCGAGGAATTCACCCCTCCACTTT. It specifies CAGAFDSRNSPLHF.

V gene TRBV7-9 combines with J gene TRBJ2-5, with D tentatively TRBD1 (6 bases). V was clipped by 1 base and J by 7 bases, with 13 bases between them. The CDR3 length is 14 residues. CDR1 and CDR2 (germline): SEHNR, FQNEAQ (reference sequence). Here the CDR3 DNA reads TGTGCCAGCAGCTTAGGAGGGGGTGGAGTGACCCAGTACTTC. Its translation is CASSLGGGGVTQYF. Combining the CDR3 with reference TRBV7-9 and TRBJ2-5 gives the whole variable domain DTGVSQNPRHKITKRGQNVTFRCDPISEHNRLYWYRQTLGQGPEFLTYFQNEAQLEKSRLLSDRFSAERPKGSFSTLEIQRTEQGDSAMYLCASSLGGGGVTQYFGPGTRLLVL.

This clone was counted a single time. In DNA form, the CDR3 reads TGTGCCAGTAGTATAGGGGGCTACAACACCGGGGAGCTGTTTTTT. Protein sequence: CASSIGGYNTGELFF. This sequence joins TRBV19 and TRBJ2-2, with D tentatively TRBD1 (5 bases). The CDR3 contains 15 residues. CDR1 LNHDA and CDR2 SQIVND come from the germline V gene (reference sequence). Deletions cut 1 base from V and 2 bases from J, with 8 bases between.

This chain uses TRBV28 with TRBJ2-6; 7 bases map to TRBD1. The CDR3 is made up of 16 amino acids. Germline V lookup: CDR1 MDHEN, CDR2 SYDVKM. After removal of 2 bases from V and 2 bases from J, the junction contained 3 bases not matched to a gene. CDR3 sequence reads: CASSLPTGAGANVLTF. CDR3 nucleotide sequence: TGTGCCAGCAGTTTACCCACAGGGGCTGGGGCCAACGTCCTGACTTTC. The variable domain in full, completed from reference TRBV28 and TRBJ2-6, reads DVKVTQSSRYLVKRTGEKVFLECVQDMDHENMFWYRQDPGLGLRLIYFSYDVKMKEKGDIPEGYSVSREKKERFSLILESASTNQTSMYLCASSLPTGAGANVLTFGAGSRLTVL.

The rearrangement uses TRBV5-4 and TRBJ2-1; 9 bases agree with TRBD2. Per the germline V gene, CDR1 is SGHNT and CDR2 is YYREEE (reference sequence). The CDR3 contains 18 residues. J was trimmed by 6 bases and V by 0 bases; bases with no gene match: 13. The CDR3 loop reads CASSLVGSGRPLGNEQFF. Here the CDR3 DNA reads TGTGCCAGCAGCTTGGTAGGTAGCGGGAGACCCCTGGGCAATGAGCAGTTCTTC.

The rearrangement uses TRBV28 and TRBJ1-2; 7 bases fit TRBD1. V shed 6 bases, J shed 7 bases, and the junction held 11 bases outside the gene matches. In germline, CDR1 is MDHEN, CDR2 SYDVKM. CDR3 size: 14 residues. Here the CDR3 reads CASRPTGPMGGYTF. CDR3 nucleotide sequence: TGTGCCAGCAGACCGACAGGGCCCATGGGTGGCTACACCTTC.

This chain uses TRBV6-5 with TRBJ2-3; D may be TRBD1 (6 bases). CDR3 length equals 15 residues. The V end was cut by 7 bases, the J end by 4 bases, with 18 bases between. Germline V gene lookup returns CDR1 MNHEY and CDR2 SVGAGI. The CDR3 loop is CASNGAWQGSDTQYF. The CDR3 DNA sequence: TGTGCCAGCAATGGGGCTTGGCAGGGGTCAGATACGCAGTATTTT.

This clone was picked up a small number of times. The CDR3 DNA reads TGTGCCCTAGGGGACAGGCCTGACACTGAAGCTTTCTTT. This translates into CALGDRPDTEAFF. The V call is TRBV10-3, the J call TRBJ1-1, with TRBD1 matching 8 bases. The CDR3 loop spans 13 amino acids. Germline V CDR1 and CDR2: ENHRY, SYGVKD. Trimming cost V 11 bases and J 3 bases; bases outside gene matches: 8.

A remark on this clone: The sample contains more than one DNA sequence encoding this CDR3. V is TRBV18 and J is TRBJ1-2; D is possibly TRBD1 (5 bases). V lost 3 bases to trimming and J lost 8 bases, with 10 bases between them. The CDR3 has 12 residues. Germline lookup yields CDR1 KGHSH and CDR2 LQKENI. The CDR3 is CASSPAGRGYTF. The CDR3 bases are TGTGCCAGCTCACCTGCAGGGCGAGGCTACACCTTC.

This chain links TRBV11-2 with TRBJ2-3; 9 positions agree with TRBD1. There are 15 residues in the CDR3. J was trimmed by 3 bases and V by 5 bases; bases with no gene match: 6. The germline gives CDR1 SGHAT, CDR2 FQNNGV. CDR3 residues: CASSRTGDQTDTQYF. CDR3 DNA: TGTGCCAGCAGCCGGACAGGGGATCAAACAGATACGCAGTATTTT.

The chain joins TRBV5-1 to TRBJ1-1; TRBD1 agrees at 7 bases. CDR3 size: 14 residues. Germline CDR1 reads SGHRS; CDR2 reads YFSETQ. Trimming at V came to 2 bases and at J to 3 bases, leaving 4 bases not matched to a gene. The CDR3 protein is CASSFGQAHTEAFF. The CDR3 DNA reads TGCGCCAGCAGCTTCGGACAGGCGCACACTGAAGCTTTCTTT.

This clone showed up just once. The gene calls are TRBV3-1 (or the pseudogene TRBV3-2) and TRBJ1-5, with 7 bases identical to TRBD1. The germline V gene encodes CDR1 LGHDT and CDR2 YNNKEL (reference sequence). The CDR3 contains 14 residues. V trimming: 1 base; J trimming: 5 bases; junction bases outside the gene matches: 2. The CDR3 is CASSQAGGDQPQHF. The CDR3 DNA reads TGTGCCAGCAGCCAAGCAGGGGGAGATCAGCCCCAGCATTTT.

The chain carries TRBV11-2 and TRBJ2-3; 11 bases line up with TRBD2. The CDR3 length is 19 residues. Germline CDR1 reads SGHAT; CDR2 reads FQNNGV. Trimming at V came to 4 bases and at J to 9 bases, leaving 21 bases not matched to a gene. The CDR3 DNA sequence: TGTGCCAGCAGCTCCCAGTCTGGCTCTAGCGGGAGGCTCCGGGGCACGCAGTATTTT. Protein product: CASSSQSGSSGRLRGTQYF.

This chain links TRBV7-9 with TRBJ1-4; 9 positions match TRBD1. Germline trimming cut 5 bases from V and 8 bases from J; bases unmatched to any gene: 6. Germline V lookup: CDR1 SEHNR, CDR2 FQNEAQ (reference sequence). This CDR3 region has 14 residues. The CDR3 nucleotides read TGTGCCAGCAGCACCGGGACAGGGAGGGAAAAACTGTTTTTT. It yields the protein CASSTGTGREKLFF.

The V call is TRBV5-1, the J call TRBJ1-4, with D perhaps TRBD1 (6 bases). Germline values: CDR1 SGHRS, CDR2 YFSETQ. Trimming took off 4 bases at V and 8 bases at J, with 15 bases between the two ends. The CDR3 covers 14 residues. CDR3 in DNA: TGCGCCAGCAGCCGAGACAGGCCTTCCGAAAAACTGTTTTTT. This gives the protein CASSRDRPSEKLFF.

This clone was seen once. This sequence joins TRBV19 and TRBJ2-5, with a tentative D call TRBD2 (5 bases). The CDR3 consists of 13 residues. CDR1 LNHDA and CDR2 SQIVND come from the germline V gene (reference sequence). The germline V and J ends were trimmed by 3 bases and 5 bases, with 10 bases remaining between them. This CDR3 is CASSISRGETQYF. In DNA, the CDR3 is TGTGCCAGTAGTATTTCACGAGGGGAGACCCAGTACTTC.

The chain couples TRBV7-9 to TRBJ2-3, with D tentatively TRBD2 (5 bases). The CDR3 loop spans 14 amino acids. The V gene lost 7 bases and the J gene lost 1 base, with 12 bases spanning the gap. Germline V lookup: CDR1 SEHNR, CDR2 FQNEAQ (reference sequence). CDR3 amino acids: CASKTGGRTDTQYF. DNA of the CDR3: TGTGCCAGCAAGACTGGAGGACGCACAGATACGCAGTATTTT.

The J gene is TRBJ1-1, the V gene TRBV7-9; 8 bases fit TRBD1. The trim removed 1 base at V and 5 bases at J, leaving 6 bases unmatched. The CDR3 loop spans 15 amino acids. The germline CDR1 and CDR2 sequences are SEHNR and FQNEAQ (reference sequence). The CDR3 loop reads CASSLVGTGGTEAFF. The CDR3 nucleotides are TGTGCCAGCAGCTTAGTTGGGACAGGAGGAACTGAAGCTTTCTTT.

This chain uses TRBV6-4 with TRBJ1-6; no clear D gene. The ends were cut back, 5 bases at V and 3 bases at J, with 5 bases in the middle. Germline lookup yields CDR1 MRHNA and CDR2 SNTAGT. This CDR3 contains 13 residues. The CDR3 here is CASSRDYNSPLHF. CDR3 in DNA: TGTGCCAGCAGTCGGGACTATAATTCACCCCTCCACTTT.

This chain links TRBV3-1 (or the pseudogene TRBV3-2) with TRBJ1-4; 10 nucleotides agree with TRBD1. This CDR3 contains 16 residues. Germline CDR1 and CDR2: LGHDT and YNNKEL (reference sequence). Losses at the gene ends were 4 bases for V and 5 bases for J; bases not matched to a gene: 7. The CDR3 spells CASSLRQGQGNEKLFF. The CDR3 DNA sequence: TGTGCCAGCAGCCTTCGACAGGGACAGGGGAATGAAAAACTGTTTTTT.

The chain joins TRBV7-9 to TRBJ2-3, with TRBD2 matching over 8 bases. Trimming cost V 5 bases and J 2 bases; bases outside gene matches: 9. Germline-derived CDR1 and CDR2 are SEHNR and FQNEAQ (reference sequence). The CDR3 runs to 16 residues. The chain's CDR3 is CASSPPGGRITDTQYF. The CDR3 DNA is TGTGCCAGCAGCCCCCCGGGAGGGCGCATCACAGATACGCAGTATTTT.

The CDR3 region is CASELEDNTEAFF. The CDR3 DNA reads as TGTGCCAGCGAGTTGGAGGATAACACTGAAGCTTTCTTT. The rearrangement links TRBV5-4 to TRBJ1-1; D is undetermined. Germline V gives CDR1 SGHNT, CDR2 YYREEE (reference sequence). V was cut by 7 bases and J by 2 bases, with 12 bases left in between. This CDR3 is built from 13 residues.

The rearrangement links TRBV5-1 to TRBJ1-5; no firm D call. V gave up 1 base and J gave up 5 bases, with 7 bases separating them. CDR3 length: 13 residues. Germline assignment: CDR1 SGHRS and CDR2 YFSETQ. The CDR3: CASSLHGDQPQHF. Written as DNA, the CDR3 is TGCGCCAGCAGCTTGCACGGGGATCAGCCCCAGCATTTT. Variable domain in full (rest from reference TRBV5-1 and TRBJ1-5): KAGVTQTPRYLIKTRGQQVTLSCSPISGHRSVSWYQQTPGQGLQFLFEYFSETQRNKGNFPGRFSGRQFSNSRSEMNVSTLELGDSALYLCASSLHGDQPQHFGDGTRLSIL.